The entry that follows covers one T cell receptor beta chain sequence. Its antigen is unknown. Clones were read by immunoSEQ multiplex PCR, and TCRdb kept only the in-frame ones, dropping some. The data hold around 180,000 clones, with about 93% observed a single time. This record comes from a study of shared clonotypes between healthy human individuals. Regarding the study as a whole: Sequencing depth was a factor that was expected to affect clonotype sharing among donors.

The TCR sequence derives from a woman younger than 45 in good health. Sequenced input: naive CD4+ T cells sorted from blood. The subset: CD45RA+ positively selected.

In DNA form, the CDR3 reads TGTGCCATCAAGGCTAGCGGGAGGGAATCGGTAGATACGCAGTATTTT. This translates into CAIKASGRESVDTQYF. The genes are TRBV10-3 and TRBJ2-3, with 12 nucleotides matching TRBD2. The germline V gene has CDR1 ENHRY and CDR2 SYGVKD. This CDR3 is 16 amino acids long. V lost 7 bases and J lost 5; bases outside the gene matches: 10.